A single sample gave rise to the 30 T cell receptor beta chains below, sequenced in a study of T cell clones after liver transplantation. Profiled with immunoSEQ multiplex PCR; TCRdb holds only in-frame clones, not every one. The table has approximately 51,000 clones, roughly nine tenths seen once. The sample was CD8+ T cells from blood, taken 12 months after liver transplant. The source of these receptors is a human patient who received a liver transplant. Some T cells could come from the graft donor.

The rearrangement links TRBV19 to TRBJ2-2, with D possibly matching TRBD2 (6 bases). Germline CDR1 and CDR2: LNHDA and SQIVND (reference sequence). V gave up 3 bases and J gave up 6 bases, with 14 bases separating them. The CDR3 is 15 amino acids. CDR3 sequence: CASSISRTKAGELFF. CDR3 sequence (DNA): TGTGCCAGTAGTATCAGCAGGACTAAAGCCGGGGAGCTGTTTTTT.

CDR3 loop: CASSPTGGTEAFF. The CDR3 region has the DNA TGTGCCAGTAGTCCAACAGGGGGCACTGAAGCTTTCTTT. This chain links TRBV19 with TRBJ1-1, with 8 positions matching TRBD1. J was trimmed by 4 bases and V by 5 bases; bases with no gene match: 3. This CDR3 has 13 residues. Germline CDR1 and CDR2: LNHDA and SQIVND (reference sequence).

The chain combines TRBV27 with TRBJ2-3; D not certain. Trimming removed 1 base at V and 0 bases at J, with 5 bases between. The CDR3 is 14 residues long. Per the germline V gene, CDR1 is MNHEY and CDR2 is SMNVEV (reference sequence). Here the CDR3 reads CASSLLTSTDTQYF. The DNA of the CDR3 is TGTGCCAGCAGTTTATTGACCAGCACAGATACGCAGTATTTT.

V and J are TRBV2 and TRBJ2-6; no reliable D call. This CDR3 has 14 amino acids. V was trimmed by 8 bases and J by 1 base, leaving 9 bases between them. Germline V gene data show CDR1 as SNHLY and CDR2 as FYNNEI. The CDR3 nucleotides are TGTGCCAGCTTCAAGGAGTCTGGGGCCAACGTCCTGACTTTC. Protein: CASFKESGANVLTF. Filled out from reference TRBV2 and TRBJ2-6, the complete variable domain reads EPEVTQTPSHQVTQMGQEVILRCVPISNHLYFYWYRQILGQKVEFLVSFYNNEISEKSEIFDDQFSVERPDGSNFTLKIRSTKLEDSAMYFCASFKESGANVLTFGAGSRLTVL.

The rearrangement uses TRBV6-5 and TRBJ2-3, with a possible D match to TRBD2 (5 bases). The germline V and J ends were trimmed by 2 bases and 6 bases, with 18 bases remaining between them. CDR1 is MNHEY and CDR2 is SVGAGI in the germline V gene. CDR3 length equals 16 residues. The chain's CDR3 is CASSYAASGWEDTQYF. As DNA, the CDR3 is TGTGCCAGCAGTTACGCAGCGTCCGGGTGGGAGGATACGCAGTATTTT.

The J gene is TRBJ2-7, the V gene TRBV19; 11 bases agree with TRBD1. CDR1 LNHDA and CDR2 SQIVND come from the germline V gene (reference sequence). With V trimmed by 3 bases and J by 5 bases, 9 bases remained unmatched. The CDR3 length is 16 residues. CDR3 sequence reads: CASSMTGTGGIHEQYF. The CDR3 DNA is TGTGCCAGTAGTATGACCGGGACAGGGGGAATCCACGAGCAGTACTTC. Together with reference TRBV19 and TRBJ2-7, the CDR3 gives the full variable domain: DGGITQSPKYLFRKEGQNVTLSCEQNLNHDAMYWYRQDPGQGLRLIYYSQIVNDFQKGDIAEGYSVSREKKESFPLTVTSAQKNPTAFYLCASSMTGTGGIHEQYFGPGTRLTVT.

This chain joins TRBV28 and TRBJ2-5; 7 bases fit TRBD2. The CDR3 runs 15 residues. Germline CDR1 is MDHEN and CDR2 is SYDVKM. Trimming at V came to 3 bases and at J to 2 bases, leaving 6 bases not matched to a gene. DNA of the CDR3: TGTGCCAGCAGTTTTGATCTAGCGGAACAAGAGACCCAGTACTTC. This gives the protein CASSFDLAEQETQYF.

The V call is TRBV28, the J call TRBJ1-1; a possible D gene is TRBD1 (6 bases). CDR3 length: 13 amino acids. Trimming took 5 bases from V and 8 from J, leaving 15 bases between them. Germline V gene lookup returns CDR1 MDHEN and CDR2 SYDVKM. The CDR3 nucleotides are TGTGCCAGCAGTCCCTCCGACAGGAGGGAAGCTTTCTTT. Amino acid sequence: CASSPSDRREAFF.

The rearrangement links TRBV6-6 to TRBJ1-2; D gene uncertain. Germline values: CDR1 MNHNY, CDR2 SVGAGI (reference sequence). CDR3 length equals 13 residues. Trimming left V 0 bases short and J 7 bases short, with 9 bases between. The CDR3 reads CASSYSSLGGYTF. CDR3 DNA sequence: TGTGCCAGCAGTTACTCTTCGCTGGGTGGCTACACCTTC.

The genes are TRBV9 and TRBJ1-1, with D possibly being TRBD1 (5 bases). CDR3 length: 15 residues. The V gene lost 4 bases and the J gene lost 2 bases, with 15 bases spanning the gap. Germline V gene data show CDR1 as SGDLS and CDR2 as YYNGEE. This chain's CDR3 is CASSYKRGLNTEAFF. The CDR3 DNA reads TGTGCCAGCAGCTACAAGAGGGGACTTAACACTGAAGCTTTCTTT.

CDR3 residues: CASSLGEWGYNEQFF. In nucleotides, the CDR3 is TGTGCCAGCAGCTTAGGGGAGTGGGGTTACAATGAGCAGTTCTTC. The chain recombines TRBV13 with TRBJ2-1, with D uncertain. Trimming stripped 0 bases from V and 4 bases from J, with 10 bases between. Per germline, CDR1 PRHDT and CDR2 FYEKMQ (reference sequence). The CDR3 has 15 residues. Variable domain in full (rest from reference TRBV13 and TRBJ2-1): AAGVIQSPRHLIKEKRETATLKCYPIPRHDTVYWYQQGPGQDPQFLISFYEKMQSDKGSIPDRFSAQQFSDYHSELNMSSLELGDSALYFCASSLGEWGYNEQFFGPGTRLTVL.

The rearrangement uses TRBV19 and TRBJ1-3, with TRBD1 matching over 7 bases. Trimming at V came to 5 bases and at J to 0 bases, leaving 4 bases not matched to a gene. The length of the CDR3 is 15 residues. Germline V gene data show CDR1 as LNHDA and CDR2 as SQIVND (reference sequence). The CDR3 sequence: CASSPDRSSGNTIYF. The DNA of the CDR3 is TGTGCCAGTAGTCCGGACAGGAGCTCTGGAAACACCATATATTTT.

The chain has TRBV7-3 and TRBJ2-3; D is perhaps TRBD2 (6 bases). Germline V gene lookup returns CDR1 SGHTA and CDR2 FQGTGA. Trimming removed 2 bases at V and 0 bases at J, with 6 bases between. The CDR3 consists of 14 residues. CDR3 sequence: CASSLGTSTDTQYF. CDR3 in DNA: TGTGCCAGCAGCTTAGGGACTAGCACAGATACGCAGTATTTT.

This chain links TRBV19 with TRBJ1-5; unclear D gene. This CDR3 has 13 residues. The germline V and J ends were trimmed by 3 bases and 11 bases, with 14 bases remaining between them. Germline CDR1 is LNHDA and CDR2 is SQIVND (reference sequence). CDR3: CASSMGGAAAQHF. DNA for the CDR3: TGTGCCAGTAGTATGGGTGGTGCGGCGGCCCAGCATTTT.

The chain recombines TRBV7-2 with TRBJ2-1, with 11 nucleotides matching TRBD1. CDR3 length: 16 residues. Unmatched junction bases numbered 8, after V lost 3 bases and J lost 7 bases. The germline V gene has CDR1 SGHTA and CDR2 FQGNSA. CDR3 nucleotide sequence: TGTGCCAGCAGCTTTTCGGGACAGGGGGGTGTGAATGAGCAGTTCTTC. This gives the protein CASSFSGQGGVNEQFF.

The chain recombines TRBV5-1 with TRBJ2-7, with D possibly being TRBD1 (6 bases). The V gene's germline CDR1 is SGHRS and CDR2 YFSETQ. Trimming took 4 bases from V and 2 from J, leaving 10 bases between them. The CDR3 runs 13 residues. The CDR3 here is CASSPTGPYEQYF. The CDR3 bases are TGCGCCAGCAGCCCAACAGGGCCCTACGAGCAGTACTTC.

V gene TRBV5-6 combines with J gene TRBJ2-7; D not resolved. The CDR3 sequence is 13 residues long. Trimming took 3 bases from V and 1 from J, leaving 8 bases between them. Per the germline V gene, CDR1 is SGHDT and CDR2 is YYEEEE. The CDR3 DNA sequence: TGTGCCAGCAGCTACGGCTCATCCTACGAGCAGTACTTC. Translation gives CASSYGSSYEQYF.

This chain connects TRBV27 to TRBJ2-7, with D hard to call. The germline gives CDR1 MNHEY, CDR2 SMNVEV (reference sequence). This CDR3 comprises 14 residues. The V and J ends lost 4 bases and 6 bases respectively, with 16 bases between them. CDR3 nucleotides: TGTGCCAGCAGTTCCCCGCTAAAGATCGGCGAGCAGTACTTC. Protein product: CASSSPLKIGEQYF.

The chain has TRBV27 and TRBJ1-1; TRBD1 is a possible D gene (6 bases). The germline V gene has CDR1 MNHEY and CDR2 SMNVEV (reference sequence). This CDR3 region has 14 residues. Trimming pared 3 bases from V and 5 bases from J, leaving 13 bases between. In nucleotides, the CDR3 is TGTGCCAGCAGTTTTGGGGGGGCGAGGACTGAAGCTTTCTTT. It codes for CASSFGGARTEAFF.

The V call is TRBV4-3, the J call TRBJ2-1; D is possibly TRBD1 (7 bases). From germline, CDR1 is LGHNA and CDR2 YSLEER. The CDR3 has 16 residues. V was cut by 3 bases and J by 0 bases, with 12 bases left in between. The CDR3, as DNA: TGCGCCAGCAGCCAGGGCGGGGACAGCTCCTACAATGAGCAGTTCTTC. As protein: CASSQGGDSSYNEQFF.

The rearrangement joins TRBV28 to TRBJ2-2; D is uncertain. Germline CDR1 MDHEN, CDR2 SYDVKM. The length of the CDR3 is 18 residues. V was shortened by 5 bases and J by 5 bases, with 24 bases between the two germline ends. In DNA, the CDR3 is TGTGCCAGCAGTACACCGTGGGTCTCGGCCCGAAATACCGGGGAGCTGTTTTTT. Translation gives CASSTPWVSARNTGELFF.

The CDR3 region is CASSLGLRGNTEAFF. The CDR3 nucleotides read TGTGCCAGCAGCTTAGGTTTAAGGGGGAACACTGAAGCTTTCTTT. The chain links TRBV7-6 to TRBJ1-1; D is perhaps TRBD1 (5 bases). CDR3 length: 15 residues. From germline, CDR1 is SGHVS and CDR2 FNYEAQ. The V end lost 1 base, the J end lost 1 base, and 10 bases lay between the germline ends. The full variable domain, its missing parts supplied by reference TRBV7-6 and TRBJ1-1, is GAGVSQSPRYKVTKRGQDVALRCDPISGHVSLYWYRQALGQGPEFLTYFNYEAQQDKSGLPNDRFSAERPEGSISTLTIQRTEQRDSAMYRCASSLGLRGNTEAFFGQGTRLTVV.

The J gene is TRBJ2-7, the V gene TRBV5-1; D might be TRBD1 (6 bases). The CDR3 loop spans 15 amino acids. Germline lookup yields CDR1 SGHRS and CDR2 YFSETQ. V was shortened by 0 bases and J by 3 bases, with 13 bases between the two germline ends. The CDR3 protein is CASSLAWDTFYEQYF. The CDR3 coding sequence is TGCGCCAGCAGCTTGGCCTGGGACACCTTCTACGAGCAGTACTTC.

J is TRBJ1-5 and V is TRBV13; D gene ambiguous. CDR1 is PRHDT and CDR2 is FYEKMQ in the germline V gene (reference sequence). Between the trimmed V and J ends, which lost 0 bases and 3 bases, there was a span of 6 bases. This CDR3 has 14 residues. The CDR3 protein is CASSLGVVNQPQHF. The CDR3 bases are TGTGCCAGCAGCTTAGGGGTAGTCAATCAGCCCCAGCATTTT.

The J gene is TRBJ2-7, the V gene TRBV11-1; D unresolved. Per the germline V gene, CDR1 is SGHAT and CDR2 is FQDESV (reference sequence). This CDR3 has 12 amino acids. V shed 5 bases and J shed 3 bases, with 8 bases lying between them. CDR3 sequence: CASSHPNYEQYF. The DNA for the CDR3 is TGTGCCAGCAGCCATCCAAACTACGAGCAGTACTTC.

V is TRBV4-1 and J is TRBJ2-1; tentatively, D is TRBD2 (6 bases). The ends were cut back, 0 bases at V and 0 bases at J, with 15 bases in the middle. The CDR3 is 18 amino acids. In germline, CDR1 is MGHRA, CDR2 YSYEKL. For the CDR3, the DNA is TGCGCCAGCAGCCAAGATGGTGAGCGGGTTCTCTCCTACAATGAGCAGTTCTTC. Residues: CASSQDGERVLSYNEQFF.

This clone was seen only once. The chain couples TRBV5-1 to TRBJ2-1; 7 bases match TRBD2. Germline trimming cut 1 base from V and 4 bases from J; bases unmatched to any gene: 11. The CDR3 is made up of 17 amino acids. Germline lookup yields CDR1 SGHRS and CDR2 YFSETQ. For the CDR3, the DNA is TGCGCCAGCAGCTTGAAATGGCCGGGGGAGGGATACAATGAGCAGTTCTTC. Translation gives CASSLKWPGEGYNEQFF. Combining the CDR3 with reference TRBV5-1 and TRBJ2-1 gives the whole variable domain KAGVTQTPRYLIKTRGQQVTLSCSPISGHRSVSWYQQTPGQGLQFLFEYFSETQRNKGNFPGRFSGRQFSNSRSEMNVSTLELGDSALYLCASSLKWPGEGYNEQFFGPGTRLTVL.

This rearrangement joins TRBV13 to TRBJ1-1; unclear D gene. The CDR3 runs 14 residues. Germline V lookup: CDR1 PRHDT, CDR2 FYEKMQ (reference sequence). The ends were cut back, 3 bases at V and 1 base at J, with 9 bases in the middle. The CDR3 is CASSLGLSNTEAFF. The CDR3 coding sequence is TGTGCCAGCAGCTTGGGCCTATCGAACACTGAAGCTTTCTTT.

This sequence joins TRBV28 and TRBJ2-7, with D perhaps given as TRBD1 or TRBD2 (7 bases each). This CDR3 is 18 amino acids long. Germline V gene lookup returns CDR1 MDHEN and CDR2 SYDVKM. Trimming took off 4 bases at V and 2 bases at J, with 24 bases between the two ends. CDR3 bases: TGTGCCAGCAGTTCGACAGGGCGGCGGGAGTCGGCCCCCTACGAGCAGTACTTC. It translates to CASSSTGRRESAPYEQYF.

This clone has a handful of counts. The genes are TRBV7-2 and TRBJ1-2, with 10 nucleotides matching TRBD1. There are 14 residues in the CDR3. After removal of 7 bases from V and 4 bases from J, the junction contained 6 bases not matched to a gene. Germline V gene data show CDR1 as SGHTA and CDR2 as FQGNSA. The CDR3: CASKRQGAVYGYTF. The CDR3 DNA is TGTGCCAGCAAAAGACAGGGGGCAGTCTATGGCTACACCTTC.